This TCR beta chain was recovered during a study of T cells after yellow fever vaccination (dated by TCRdb to the late 2010s). About the full investigation: The SMART-Seq v4 Ultra Low Input RNA kit was used to prepare libraries from fractions with low cell numbers. Bulk TCR alpha and beta repertoires were sequenced longitudinally to track T-cell clones before and after primary and booster YFV17D yellow fever vaccination. Two healthy male donors, one aged 18 to 30 and one aged 30 to 40 years, were included in the cohort. Blood was collected at multiple timepoints before and after primary and secondary immunization, and bulk PBMC replicates and cell subsets were isolated.

Points the paper makes about the study in general: The secondary T-cell response was found to be weaker but faster than the primary response, with a peak reached on day 5 rather than on day 15. Most clones expanded after primary vaccination were re-detected after the booster (96% of CD4 and around 88% of CD8), suggesting broad memory maintenance. A small share of clonotypes occurred in both CD4 and CD8 compartments, likely arising from convergent recombination. The study included only a couple of donors, which limits how far the findings can be generalized. FACS-sorted repertoires could contain abundant contaminating clonotypes from the bulk population, so computational filtering was required.

This clonotype has just a few counts. The antigen it recognizes is unknown. Within one base of it there is no much larger clone, and no base qualities were kept. What this sample's treatment or condition label stands for: live attenuated yellow fever vaccine strain. Two biological replicates of bulk PBMCs were collected at each blood-draw timepoint. PBMCs were isolated from peripheral blood using a standard Ficoll-Paque protocol. RNA was extracted with TriZol from bulk PBMCs, CD4 and CD8 fractions, and dextramer-positive and dextramer-negative fractions. At the junction V is shortened by 5 bases and J by 2 bases; bases outside the gene matches: 8. CDR3 length: 15 amino acids, cysteine to valine. Only the CDR3 part of the read is kept: 45 bases, read in frame from the first base. Reading the germline V gene (reference sequence) gives CDR1 SEHNR and CDR2 FQNEAQ. TCR cDNA was synthesized by 5'RACE template switching, which introduced a universal primer site and unique molecular identifiers. cDNA synthesis was primed from both the TCR alpha and TCR beta constant segments. Library amplification used two PCR steps, and the second PCR step added sample barcodes and sequencing adapters. Libraries were sequenced on Illumina HiSeq 2500 (2x100 bp) or NovaSeq (2x150 bp). The original pipeline was this. Demultiplexing of reads and collapsing into UMI consensus sequences were performed with MIGEC, and V(D)J alignment was carried out with MiXCR. Vaccine-responding clonotypes were defined with edgeR using replicate PBMC samples, requiring FDR below 0.01 and a log2 fold change above 5 up to day 15. Each bulk clonotype was labeled CD4 or CD8 based on which sequenced repertoire, CD4 or CD8, contained the clonotype at higher abundance. TCRdb reanalyzed the raw reads on its own, using fastp at Q25 for trimming and MiXCR for clone calling, and kept in-frame beta chains. When rows share a CDR3 protein, they turn into one entry using the most common DNA and genes. TCRdb, not the original authors, processed these V and J calls. This sample comprises about 580,000 distinct CDR3 sequences, around a sixth of them detected only once. The ten largest clones add up to 15% to 20% of the sample.

This receptor was obtained from a man younger than 35 who received the YFV17D yellow fever vaccine. Rearrangement joined TRBV7-9 to TRBJ2-7; TRBD1 matches 8 bases in the middle. This specimen consisted of PBMCs, obtained 5 days after the first yellow fever vaccination. The DNA sequence is TGTGCCAGCAGCCCCGACAGGGGCCCAACCTACGAGCAGTACGTC. This gives the protein CASSPDRGPTYEQYV.